These T cell receptor beta chains were read from a single sample in a study of T-cell memory formation after mild COVID-19. In TCRdb, the 5' RACE reads were re-called with MiXCR into one record per CDR3 protein. This table has over 450,000 distinct CDR3 sequences, roughly 20% appearing once. Sequenced: PBMCs or a T cell subset sorted from them (not recorded which). The receptors here all came from an adult woman who had mild COVID-19 (a few samples of this study predate the infection). Cell type and time point are not known. Each CDR3 is given with its conserved first and last residue. D genes are given only for firm matches. Only part of the rows carry a size: once, few, many, or a class if the clone is expanded.

DNA | CDR3 | J | D | V | size
TGCAGTGCTAGCCCGACTAGCGGGAGTACCTACGAGCAGTACTTC | CSASPTSGSTYEQYF | TRBJ2-7 | TRBD2 | TRBV20-1 | many
TGTGCCAGCAGCTTAGCCCAAATAGCGGGAGGGAGCACAGATACGCAGTATTTT | CASSLAQIAGGSTDTQYF | TRBJ2-3 | TRBD2 | TRBV7-2 | -
TGCGCCAGCAGCCGAGCGCTCTCAGCCCCGGGAAAACTGTTTTTT | CASSRALSAPGKLFF | TRBJ1-4 | - | TRBV4-3 | many
TGCAGCGTAGCAGGGGATATTACGGGAAACACCATATATTTT | CSVAGDITGNTIYF | TRBJ1-3 | - | TRBV29-1 | few
TGCAGTGCTACTACCTGGGCCGTGGGGGGTCAGCCCCAGCATTTT | CSATTWAVGGQPQHF | TRBJ1-5 | - | TRBV20-1 | -
TGCGCCAGCAGCATAGGGGGTCCTGCGTGGGAGCAGTACTTC | CASSIGGPAWEQYF | TRBJ2-7 | - | TRBV5-1 | -
TGTGCCAGCAGTTTAGTTAGGGCGAACACTGAAGCTTTCTTT | CASSLVRANTEAFF | TRBJ1-1 | - | TRBV12-3/TRBV12-4 | -
TGTGCCACCAGCAGACCGGGACTAGGCTACAATGAGCAGTTCTTC | CATSRPGLGYNEQFF | TRBJ2-1 | TRBD2 | TRBV15 | -
TGTGCCAGCGGCGAGGGGCTTCAGCCCCAGCATTTT | CASGEGLQPQHF | TRBJ1-5 | - | TRBV6-2/TRBV6-3 | -
TGTGCCAGCAGTTTACGGGGGGGCTTTACCGGGGAGCTGTTTTTT | CASSLRGGFTGELFF | TRBJ2-2 | TRBD2 | TRBV12-3/TRBV12-4 | -
TGCGCCAGCAGCCTGGGACAGGAGAACTATGGCTACACCTTC | CASSLGQENYGYTF | TRBJ1-2 | TRBD1 | TRBV5-1 | -
TGTGCCAGCAGTTTATCCGAGGGGGCTGGTGGCTACACCTTC | CASSLSEGAGGYTF | TRBJ1-2 | TRBD1 | TRBV27 | -
TGCAGCGTAGCGGGACGGACGAACACTGAAGCTTTCTTT | CSVAGRTNTEAFF | TRBJ1-1 | - | TRBV29-1 | few
TGTGCCAGCAGCCAAGGGGTAAGCGGGAGCTACAATGAGCAGTTCTTC | CASSQGVSGSYNEQFF | TRBJ2-1 | TRBD2 | TRBV3-1 | few
TGCAGTGCTAGAGTAGTAGCGGGGAGCTCCTACAATGAGCAGTTCTTC | CSARVVAGSSYNEQFF | TRBJ2-1 | TRBD2 | TRBV20-1 | -
TGTGCCAGCAGCATAGACAGGGGAAGTAGCCAGCCCCAGCATTTT | CASSIDRGSSQPQHF | TRBJ1-5 | TRBD1 | TRBV11-2 | few
TGTGCCAGCAGTTCGACAGGGTCGGGTAACACTGAAGCTTTCTTT | CASSSTGSGNTEAFF | TRBJ1-1 | TRBD1 | TRBV6-2/TRBV6-3 | few
TGTGCCACCAGCAAAGTCCGGCAGGGGCAGTTCTTC | CATSKVRQGQFF | TRBJ2-1 | - | TRBV15 | -
TGTGCCAGCATCACCGAAGTGGGACTAGTCTCAGATACGCAGTATTTT | CASITEVGLVSDTQYF | TRBJ2-3 | TRBD2 | TRBV5-5 | few
TGTGCCAGCAGCTTAGGCCTAGCGGGATATACCGGGGAGCTGTTTTTT | CASSLGLAGYTGELFF | TRBJ2-2 | TRBD2 | TRBV7-6 | few
TGCGCCAGCACCCTGGGACTAGCGAGCCAAGAGACCCAGTACTTC | CASTLGLASQETQYF | TRBJ2-5 | TRBD2 | TRBV5-1 | few
TGTGCCAGCAGCCCCGGACTAGCGGGGGCCTCAGATACGCAGTATTTT | CASSPGLAGASDTQYF | TRBJ2-3 | TRBD2 | TRBV9 | few
TGCGCCAGCAGCCAAGTTGGATTAGCGGGAGACACAGATACGCAGTATTTT | CASSQVGLAGDTDTQYF | TRBJ2-3 | TRBD2 | TRBV4-3 | few
TGCGCCAGCAGTCTGTGGGGGGCCGGCACAGATACGCAGTATTTT | CASSLWGAGTDTQYF | TRBJ2-3 | - | TRBV5-1 | -
TGTGCCAGCAGCTTGGGCCCGCGAACTGGGGCCAACGTCCTGACTTTC | CASSLGPRTGANVLTF | TRBJ2-6 | - | TRBV5-6 | -
TGTGCCAGCAGCGTAGGGTTTTCCTACGAGCAGTACTTC | CASSVGFSYEQYF | TRBJ2-7 | - | TRBV7-9 | many
TGTGCCAGCAGCCCTAGCGGGGGGACCAACAATGAGCAGTTCTTC | CASSPSGGTNNEQFF | TRBJ2-1 | TRBD2 | TRBV7-3 | -
TGTGCCACCACCGGCCGGGAGCGGTCGGGCGGGGAGCTGTTTTTT | CATTGRERSGGELFF | TRBJ2-2 | - | TRBV6-2/TRBV6-3 | -
TGCAGTGCTAGAGAGGTAGGGAGGGGCAATGAGCAGTTCTTC | CSAREVGRGNEQFF | TRBJ2-1 | TRBD2 | TRBV20-1 | few
TGTGCCAGCAGTCGGACAGGCGGGAGCACCGGGGAGCTGTTTTTT | CASSRTGGSTGELFF | TRBJ2-2 | - | TRBV12-3/TRBV12-4 | few
TGTGCCAGCAGCCAGCAGCGGGGGGGAAGCACAGATACGCAGTATTTT | CASSQQRGGSTDTQYF | TRBJ2-3 | TRBD2 | TRBV3-1 | -
TGTGCCACCAGTGACCCTTCAGGGGGCGCAGAGACCCAGTACTTC | CATSDPSGGAETQYF | TRBJ2-5 | TRBD1 | TRBV24-1 | few
TGTGCCAGCAGTGAAAGGGACAGATATCAGCCCCAGCATTTT | CASSERDRYQPQHF | TRBJ1-5 | TRBD1 | TRBV2 | -
TGTGCCAGCAGCAACAAAAGTTGGTACGATAATTCACCCCTCCACTTT | CASSNKSWYDNSPLHF | TRBJ1-6 | - | TRBV7-9 | -
TGTGCCAGCAGTTTCACTAGCGGTACTCCTGCCAAAAACATTCAGTACTTC | CASSFTSGTPAKNIQYF | TRBJ2-4 | TRBD2 | TRBV12-3/TRBV12-4 | -
TGTGCTAGCAGCCCAAGACTAGCGGGGGGCCCCTTCTCTGGGGCCAACGTCCTGACTTTC | CASSPRLAGGPFSGANVLTF | TRBJ2-6 | TRBD2 | TRBV7-7 | few
TGTGCCATCAGTGAGTCGGACACGATCTACGAGCAGTACTTC | CAISESDTIYEQYF | TRBJ2-7 | - | TRBV10-3 | few
TGTGCCAGCAGCTTAACGGGACAGGGGCTTCGGTATGGCTACACCTTC | CASSLTGQGLRYGYTF | TRBJ1-2 | TRBD1 | TRBV7-9 | -
TGTGCCAGCAGCCGCCACGGGGGGGATTTCTACAATGAGCAGTTCTTC | CASSRHGGDFYNEQFF | TRBJ2-1 | TRBD2 | TRBV4-2 | few
TGCAGCGCCTTAGGACAGAATGAAAAACTGTTTTTT | CSALGQNEKLFF | TRBJ1-4 | - | TRBV29-1 | -
TGTGCCAGCAGTGCCCGAGGCCCGTTTGATGGCTACACCTTC | CASSARGPFDGYTF | TRBJ1-2 | - | TRBV27 | few
TGTGCCAGCAGCCAAGGTAGCGGGAGTTCCACAGATACGCAGTATTTT | CASSQGSGSSTDTQYF | TRBJ2-3 | TRBD2 | TRBV3-1 | -
TGTGCCAGCAGGGGGACAGGGGGCAATGAGCAGTTCTTC | CASRGTGGNEQFF | TRBJ2-1 | TRBD1 | TRBV5-5 | few
TGCAGTGCTATTCCACCGGGCAGATACGAGCAGTACTTC | CSAIPPGRYEQYF | TRBJ2-7 | - | TRBV20-1 | -
TGTGCCAGCAGCCCCGAGCTGGAAGAGACCCAGTACTTC | CASSPELEETQYF | TRBJ2-5 | - | TRBV7-2 | once
TGTGCCAGCAGCGTACGGGGGGGACGGTACTTC | CASSVRGGRYF | TRBJ2-5 | TRBD2 | TRBV7-8 | -
TGTGCCAGCAGCTTAGGGGACAACTCCTACGAGCAGTACTTC | CASSLGDNSYEQYF | TRBJ2-7 | - | TRBV7-6 | -
TGTGCCAGCAGCTTATCAGAGGGCACAGGGATCAATGGCTACACCTTC | CASSLSEGTGINGYTF | TRBJ1-2 | - | TRBV7-9 | -
TGCAGTGCGACTTCTAGCGGGAGGCCCTACGAGCAGTACTTC | CSATSSGRPYEQYF | TRBJ2-7 | TRBD2 | TRBV20-1 | -
TGTGCCAGCAGCCAAGTCGAGAAGGGTGAGCAGTTCTTC | CASSQVEKGEQFF | TRBJ2-1 | - | TRBV3-1 | few
TGCAGCGTGGGAGCAGAAGCCAAAAACATTCAGTACTTC | CSVGAEAKNIQYF | TRBJ2-4 | - | TRBV29-1 | many
TGTGCCAGCAGCTTAGGGGGGACGGAGTATAATTCACCCCTCCACTTT | CASSLGGTEYNSPLHF | TRBJ1-6 | - | TRBV7-2 | -
TGTGCCATCAGGAGTAGCGGGGCCGACCAAGAGACCCAGTACTTC | CAIRSSGADQETQYF | TRBJ2-5 | TRBD2 | TRBV10-3 | once